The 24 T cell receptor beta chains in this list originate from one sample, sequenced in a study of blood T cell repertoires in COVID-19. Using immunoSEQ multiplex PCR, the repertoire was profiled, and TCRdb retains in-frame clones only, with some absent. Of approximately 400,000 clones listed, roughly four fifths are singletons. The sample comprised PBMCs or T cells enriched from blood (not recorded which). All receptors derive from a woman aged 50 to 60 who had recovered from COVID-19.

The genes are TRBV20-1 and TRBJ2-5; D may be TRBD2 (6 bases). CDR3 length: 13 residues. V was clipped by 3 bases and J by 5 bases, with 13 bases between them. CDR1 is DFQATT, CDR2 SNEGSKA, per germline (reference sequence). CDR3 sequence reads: CSASGVAGETQYF. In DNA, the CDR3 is TGCAGTGCTAGTGGGGTCGCGGGGGAGACCCAGTACTTC.

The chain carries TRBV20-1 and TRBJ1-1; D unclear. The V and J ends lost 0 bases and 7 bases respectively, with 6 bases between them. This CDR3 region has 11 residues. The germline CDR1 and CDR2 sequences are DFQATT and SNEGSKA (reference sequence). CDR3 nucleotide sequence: TGCAGTGCTAGAGATCTTTTTGAAGCTTTCTTT. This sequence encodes CSARDLFEAFF.

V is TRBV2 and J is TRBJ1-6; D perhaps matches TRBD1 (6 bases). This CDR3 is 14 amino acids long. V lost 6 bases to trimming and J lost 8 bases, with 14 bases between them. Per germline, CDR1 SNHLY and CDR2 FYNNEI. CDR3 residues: CASRGGDRYSPLHF. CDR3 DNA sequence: TGTGCCAGCAGAGGGGGAGACAGATATTCACCCCTCCACTTT.

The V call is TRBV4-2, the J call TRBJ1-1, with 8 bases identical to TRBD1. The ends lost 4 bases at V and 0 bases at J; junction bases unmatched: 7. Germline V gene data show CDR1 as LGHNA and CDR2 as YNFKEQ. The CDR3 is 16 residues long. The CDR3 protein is CASSRRTGSMNTEAFF. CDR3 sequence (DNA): TGTGCCAGCAGCCGACGGACAGGGAGCATGAACACTGAAGCTTTCTTT.

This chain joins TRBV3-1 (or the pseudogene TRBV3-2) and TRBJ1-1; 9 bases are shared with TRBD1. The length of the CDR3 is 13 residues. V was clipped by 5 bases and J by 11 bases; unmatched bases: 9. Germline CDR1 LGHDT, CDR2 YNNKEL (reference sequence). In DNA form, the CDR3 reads TGTGCCAGCAGCTCTGGGGACAGGGCTGTTGCTTTCTTT. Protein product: CASSSGDRAVAFF.

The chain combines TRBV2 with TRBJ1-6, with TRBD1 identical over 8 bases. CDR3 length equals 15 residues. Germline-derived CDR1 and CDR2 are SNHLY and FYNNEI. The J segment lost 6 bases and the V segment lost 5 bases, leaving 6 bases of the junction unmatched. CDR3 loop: CASSQPGQVNSPLHF. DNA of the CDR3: TGTGCCAGCAGTCAACCGGGACAGGTTAATTCACCCCTCCACTTT.

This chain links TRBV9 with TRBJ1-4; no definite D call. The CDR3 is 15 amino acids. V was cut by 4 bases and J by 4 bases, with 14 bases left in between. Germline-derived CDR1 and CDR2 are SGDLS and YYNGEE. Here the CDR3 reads CASSPHPGFNEKLFF. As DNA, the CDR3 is TGTGCCAGCAGCCCCCACCCGGGATTTAATGAAAAACTGTTTTTT.

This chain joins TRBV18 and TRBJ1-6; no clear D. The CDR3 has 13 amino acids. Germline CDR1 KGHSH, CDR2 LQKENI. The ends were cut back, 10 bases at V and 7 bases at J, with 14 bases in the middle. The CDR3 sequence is CATGLSSNSPLHF. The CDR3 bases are TGTGCCACGGGTTTGAGTTCCAATTCACCCCTCCACTTT.

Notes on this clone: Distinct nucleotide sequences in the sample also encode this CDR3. The CDR3 bases are TGTGCCAGCAGTGAACAGGGTGGCTACACCTTC. Residues: CASSEQGGYTF. The V and J genes are TRBV2 and TRBJ1-2; tentative D call: TRBD1 (5 bases). Germline V lookup: CDR1 SNHLY, CDR2 FYNNEI. CDR3 length: 11 residues. The ends were cut back, 2 bases at V and 7 bases at J, with 5 bases in the middle. The full variable domain, in which reference TRBV2 and TRBJ1-2 provide the parts outside the CDR3, is EPEVTQTPSHQVTQMGQEVILRCVPISNHLYFYWYRQILGQKVEFLVSFYNNEISEKSEIFDDQFSVERPDGSNFTLKIRSTKLEDSAMYFCASSEQGGYTFGSGTRLTVV.

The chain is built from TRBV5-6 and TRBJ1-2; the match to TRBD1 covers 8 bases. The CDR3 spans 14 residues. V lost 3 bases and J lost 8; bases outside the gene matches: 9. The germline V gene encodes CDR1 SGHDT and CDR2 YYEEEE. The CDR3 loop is CASSSDRAEGGYTF. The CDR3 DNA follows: TGTGCCAGCAGCTCGGACAGGGCGGAGGGGGGCTACACCTTC.

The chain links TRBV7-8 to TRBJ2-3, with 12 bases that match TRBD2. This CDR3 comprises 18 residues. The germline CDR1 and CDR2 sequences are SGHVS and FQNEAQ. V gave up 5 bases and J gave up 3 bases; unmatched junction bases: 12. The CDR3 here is CASSPRPLTSGGTDTQYF. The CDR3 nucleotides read TGTGCCAGCAGCCCACGACCCTTGACTAGCGGGGGAACAGATACGCAGTATTTT.

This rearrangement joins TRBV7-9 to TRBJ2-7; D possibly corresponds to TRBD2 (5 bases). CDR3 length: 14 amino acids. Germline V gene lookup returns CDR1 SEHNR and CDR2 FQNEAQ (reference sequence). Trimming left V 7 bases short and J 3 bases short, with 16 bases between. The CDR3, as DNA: TGTGCCAGCACCGCCCCGGGATCCATCTACGAGCAGTACTTC. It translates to CASTAPGSIYEQYF.

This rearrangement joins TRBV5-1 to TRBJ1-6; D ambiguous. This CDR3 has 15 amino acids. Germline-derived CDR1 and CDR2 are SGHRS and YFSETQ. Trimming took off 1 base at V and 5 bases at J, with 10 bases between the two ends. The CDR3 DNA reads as TGCGCCAGCAGCTTGAATCAGGTTAATAATTCACCCCTCCACTTT. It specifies CASSLNQVNNSPLHF.

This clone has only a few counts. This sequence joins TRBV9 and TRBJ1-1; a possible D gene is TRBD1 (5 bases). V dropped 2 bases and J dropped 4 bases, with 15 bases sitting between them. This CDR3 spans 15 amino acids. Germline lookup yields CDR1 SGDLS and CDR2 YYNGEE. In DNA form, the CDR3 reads TGTGCCAGCAGCGTGACAGAGCTTGGGATCACTGAAGCTTTCTTT. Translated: CASSVTELGITEAFF.

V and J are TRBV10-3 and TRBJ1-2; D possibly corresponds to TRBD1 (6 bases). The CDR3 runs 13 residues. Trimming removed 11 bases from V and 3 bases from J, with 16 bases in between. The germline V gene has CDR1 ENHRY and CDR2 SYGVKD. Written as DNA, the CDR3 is TGTGCCCTCAAATCGGACAGCCACTATGGCTACACCTTC. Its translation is CALKSDSHYGYTF.

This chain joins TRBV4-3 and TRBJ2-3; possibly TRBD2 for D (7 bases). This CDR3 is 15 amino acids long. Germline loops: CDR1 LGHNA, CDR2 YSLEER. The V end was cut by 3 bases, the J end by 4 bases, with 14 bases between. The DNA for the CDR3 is TGCGCCAGCAGCCAGAGGGGGGGGCATTCAGATACGCAGTATTTT. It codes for CASSQRGGHSDTQYF.

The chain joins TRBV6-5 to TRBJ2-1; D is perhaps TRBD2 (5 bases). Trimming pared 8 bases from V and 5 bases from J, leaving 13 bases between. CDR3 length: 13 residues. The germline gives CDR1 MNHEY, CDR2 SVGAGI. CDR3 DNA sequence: TGTGCCAGCCAACGGACTGGGCACAATGAGCAGTTCTTC. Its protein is CASQRTGHNEQFF.

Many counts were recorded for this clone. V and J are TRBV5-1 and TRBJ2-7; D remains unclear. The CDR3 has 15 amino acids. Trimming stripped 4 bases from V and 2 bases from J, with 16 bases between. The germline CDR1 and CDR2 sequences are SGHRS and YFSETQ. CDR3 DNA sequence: TGCGCCAGCAGCCCGGAGCCTCGAGAGGCCTACGAGCAGTACTTC. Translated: CASSPEPREAYEQYF.

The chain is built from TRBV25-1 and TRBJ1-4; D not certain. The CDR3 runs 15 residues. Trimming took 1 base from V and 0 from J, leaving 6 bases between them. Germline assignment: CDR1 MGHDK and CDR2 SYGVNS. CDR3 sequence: CASSESGATNEKLFF. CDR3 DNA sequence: TGTGCCAGCAGTGAATCCGGTGCAACTAATGAAAAACTGTTTTTT.

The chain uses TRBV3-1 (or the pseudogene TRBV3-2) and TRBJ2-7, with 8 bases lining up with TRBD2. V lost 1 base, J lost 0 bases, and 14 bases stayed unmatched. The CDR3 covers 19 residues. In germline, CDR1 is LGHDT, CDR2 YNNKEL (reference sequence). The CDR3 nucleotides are TGTGCCAGCAGCCAAGGGTTGGGCGGGGGGACCTCCAGCTCCTACGAGCAGTACTTC. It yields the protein CASSQGLGGGTSSSYEQYF.

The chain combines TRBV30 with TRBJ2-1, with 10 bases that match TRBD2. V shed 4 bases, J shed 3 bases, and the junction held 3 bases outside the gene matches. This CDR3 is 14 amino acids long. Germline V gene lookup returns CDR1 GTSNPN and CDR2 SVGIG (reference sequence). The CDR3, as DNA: TGTGCCTGGACTAGCGGGAGATTCTACAATGAGCAGTTCTTC. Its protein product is CAWTSGRFYNEQFF. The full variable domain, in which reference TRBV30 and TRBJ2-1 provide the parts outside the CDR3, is SQTIHQWPATLVQPVGSPLSLECTVEGTSNPNLYWYRQAAGRGLQLLFYSVGIGQISSEVPQNLSASRPQDRQFILSSKKLLLSDSGFYLCAWTSGRFYNEQFFGPGTRLTVL.

The CDR3 region has the DNA TGCGCCAGCAGCCCCCAGGTGGTTACAGGGGGCGTAGGCGGCTACACCTTC. Its protein is CASSPQVVTGGVGGYTF. The chain links TRBV4-1 to TRBJ1-2; 9 bases map to TRBD1. Germline lookup yields CDR1 MGHRA and CDR2 YSYEKL. This CDR3 has 17 residues. Unmatched junction bases numbered 17, after V lost 4 bases and J lost 8 bases.

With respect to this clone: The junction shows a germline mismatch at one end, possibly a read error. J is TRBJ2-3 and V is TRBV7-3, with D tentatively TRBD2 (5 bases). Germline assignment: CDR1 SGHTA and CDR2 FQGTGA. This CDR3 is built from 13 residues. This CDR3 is CERASCSTDTQYF. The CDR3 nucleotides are TGCGAAAGGGCTAGCTGTAGCACAGATACGCAGTATTTT.

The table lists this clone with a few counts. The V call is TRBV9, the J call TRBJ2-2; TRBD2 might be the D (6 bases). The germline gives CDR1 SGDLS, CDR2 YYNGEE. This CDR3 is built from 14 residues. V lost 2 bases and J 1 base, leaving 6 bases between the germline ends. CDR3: CASSVSGNTGELFF. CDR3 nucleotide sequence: TGTGCCAGCAGCGTTAGCGGGAACACCGGGGAGCTGTTTTTT.